This T cell receptor (beta chain) stems from a study of T cell repertoires in cytomegalovirus infection. Study background: HLA-B-restricted CMV epitopes that are well studied were used alongside recently identified HLA-C-restricted ones. Indicated by public TCR beta signatures were CMV infection and matching HLA type. Study outcomes and limitations: Ex vivo, HLA-C-restricted CMV-specific TCR beta clonotypes prevailed over the rest of the response.

In the case of this clonotype: Its matching antigen is unknown.

One entry per CDR3 protein results from TCRdb running MiXCR on the reads. The sample consists of about 920,000 distinct CDR3 sequences, 31% of them appearing once. The TCR originated in a human donor in good health (CMV status not recorded). Some clones in this sample may be carry-over from other donors' samples. Source: cultured CD8+ T cells from PBMCs, taken from culture after CMV antigen stimulation.

In DNA, the CDR3 is TGTGCCAGCAGTCGCCGAAAGACTGACGAGCAGTACTTC. Protein sequence: CASSRRKTDEQYF. The chain joins TRBV25-1 to TRBJ2-7, with D hard to call. Trimming cost V 5 bases and J 5 bases, with 13 bases left between them. The CDR3 consists of 13 residues. The germline V gene has CDR1 MGHDK and CDR2 SYGVNS.